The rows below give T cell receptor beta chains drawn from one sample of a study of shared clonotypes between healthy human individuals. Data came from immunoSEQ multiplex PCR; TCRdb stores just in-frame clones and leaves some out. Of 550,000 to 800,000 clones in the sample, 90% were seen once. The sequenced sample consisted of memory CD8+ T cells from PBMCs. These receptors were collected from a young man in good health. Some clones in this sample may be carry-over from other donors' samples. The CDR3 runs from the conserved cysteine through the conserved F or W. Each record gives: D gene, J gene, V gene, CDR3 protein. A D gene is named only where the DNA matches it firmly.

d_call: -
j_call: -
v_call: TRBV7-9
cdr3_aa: CASSFPESRGEQYF

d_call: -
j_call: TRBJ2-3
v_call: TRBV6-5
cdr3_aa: CASSPSEPRVDTQYF

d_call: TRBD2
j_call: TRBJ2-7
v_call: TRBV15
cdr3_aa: CATSRVASGSYEQYF

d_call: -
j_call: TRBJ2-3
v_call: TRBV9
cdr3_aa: CASSVALAGNTDTQYF

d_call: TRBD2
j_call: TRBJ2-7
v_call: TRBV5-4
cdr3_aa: CASSSRLAAFHEQYF

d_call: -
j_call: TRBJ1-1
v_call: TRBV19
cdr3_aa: CASSITAGRTEAFF

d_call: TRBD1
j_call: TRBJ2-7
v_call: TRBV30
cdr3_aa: CAGDLTGTDYEQYF

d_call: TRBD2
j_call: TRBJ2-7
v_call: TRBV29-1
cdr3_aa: CSVEDGRYEQYF

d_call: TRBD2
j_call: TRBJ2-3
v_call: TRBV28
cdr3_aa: CASRGLAESPRVTDTQYF

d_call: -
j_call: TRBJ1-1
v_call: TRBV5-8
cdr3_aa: CASSFIGNTEAFF

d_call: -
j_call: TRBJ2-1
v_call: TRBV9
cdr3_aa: CASSVAGGREQFF

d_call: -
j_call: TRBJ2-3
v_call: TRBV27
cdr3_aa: CASSPRSADTQYF

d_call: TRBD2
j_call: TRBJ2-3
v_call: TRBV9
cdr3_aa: CASSVTSGGVLDTQYF

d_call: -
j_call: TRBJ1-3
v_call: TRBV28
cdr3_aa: CAAQRGENSGNTIYF

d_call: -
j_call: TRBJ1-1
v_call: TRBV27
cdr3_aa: CASSLEANTEAFF

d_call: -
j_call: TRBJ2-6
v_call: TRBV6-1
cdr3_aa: CASSERLADASVLTF

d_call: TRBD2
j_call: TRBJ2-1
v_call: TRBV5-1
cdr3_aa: CASSGGLAGPDEQFF

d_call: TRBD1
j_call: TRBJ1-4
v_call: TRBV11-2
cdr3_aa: CASSLDRGTNEKLFF

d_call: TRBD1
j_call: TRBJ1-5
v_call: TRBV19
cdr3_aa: CASSAMDRVSQPQHF

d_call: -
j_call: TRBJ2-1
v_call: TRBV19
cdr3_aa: CASSIDLSSEQFF

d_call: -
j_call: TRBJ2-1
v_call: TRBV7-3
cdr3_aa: CASSLTSGDNEQFF

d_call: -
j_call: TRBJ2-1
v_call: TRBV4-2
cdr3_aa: CASSPRTDHNEQFF

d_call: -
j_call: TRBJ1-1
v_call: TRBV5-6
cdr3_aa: CASSFRTTTEAFF

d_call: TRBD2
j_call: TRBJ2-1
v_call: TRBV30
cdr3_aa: CAWNLAGEGEQFF

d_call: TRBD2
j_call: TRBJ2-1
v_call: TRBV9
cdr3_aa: CASTPSSGVYNEQFF

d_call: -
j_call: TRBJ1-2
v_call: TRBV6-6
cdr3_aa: CASGTLDRLRPHGYTF

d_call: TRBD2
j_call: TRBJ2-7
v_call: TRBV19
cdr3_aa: CASSMSGKSSYEQYF

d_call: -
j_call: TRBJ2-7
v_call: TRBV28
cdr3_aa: CATSLGTYEQYF

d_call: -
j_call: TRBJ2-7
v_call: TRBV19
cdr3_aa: CASSVAYWSVWDEQYF

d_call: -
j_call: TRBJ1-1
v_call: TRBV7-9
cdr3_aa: CASSSDILVLQPEAFF

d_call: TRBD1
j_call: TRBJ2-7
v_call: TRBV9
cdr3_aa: CASSIGTGPAYEQYF

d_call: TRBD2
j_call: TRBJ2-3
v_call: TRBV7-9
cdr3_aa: CASSLPRTSGTDTQYF

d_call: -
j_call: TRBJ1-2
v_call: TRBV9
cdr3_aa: CASNPVGGNYGYTF

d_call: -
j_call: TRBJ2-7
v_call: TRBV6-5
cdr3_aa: CASSYSAGQMPYEQYF

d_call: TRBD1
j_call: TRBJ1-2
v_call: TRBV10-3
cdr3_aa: CAIRDRGDYGYTF

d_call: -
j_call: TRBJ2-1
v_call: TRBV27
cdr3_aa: CASSYHPGEQFF

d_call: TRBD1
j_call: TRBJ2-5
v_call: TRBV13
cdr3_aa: CASSLFSPDRVQETQYF

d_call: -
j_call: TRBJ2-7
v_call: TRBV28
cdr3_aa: CASSFGLRGIYEQYF

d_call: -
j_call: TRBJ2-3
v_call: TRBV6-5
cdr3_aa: CASSYSSGEADTQYF

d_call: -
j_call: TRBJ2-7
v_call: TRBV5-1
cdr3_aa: CASSRMEGANYEQYF

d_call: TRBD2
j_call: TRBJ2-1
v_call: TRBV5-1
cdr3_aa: CASSLGPGTSPYNEQFF

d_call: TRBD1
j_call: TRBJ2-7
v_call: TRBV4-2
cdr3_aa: CASSQDDRAYEQYF

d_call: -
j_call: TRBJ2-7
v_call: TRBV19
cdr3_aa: CATTGFTGEQYF

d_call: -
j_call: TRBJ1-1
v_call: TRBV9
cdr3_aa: CASSVAVLNTEAFF

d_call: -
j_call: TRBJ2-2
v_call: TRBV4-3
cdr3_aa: CASSQDQEGTGELFF